One and the same sample provided the 20 T cell receptor beta chains below, sequenced in a study of long-term antiretroviral therapy in people with HIV. Running of the v3.0 immunoSEQ assay took place at survey level. TCRdb's table, derived via immunoSEQ multiplex PCR, lists solely in-frame clones and lacks some. The sample includes approximately 11,000 clones, around 80% of them seen just once. Here the sequenced sample was unsorted PBMCs, taken roughly 7.3 years after starting antiretroviral therapy. These receptors all stem from a man in his forties or fifties with HIV.

The chain couples TRBV7-8 to TRBJ1-5; D is unclear. Deletions cut 1 base from V and 7 bases from J, with 17 bases between. This CDR3 is built from 16 residues. Germline CDR1 is SGHVS and CDR2 is FQNEAQ. The CDR3 reads CASSLEALGNKQPQHF. Here the CDR3 DNA reads TGTGCCAGCAGCTTAGAGGCCCTGGGGAATAAACAGCCCCAGCATTTT. The variable domain in full, completed from reference TRBV7-8 and TRBJ1-5, reads GAGVSQSPRYKVAKRGQDVALRCDPISGHVSLFWYQQALGQGPEFLTYFQNEAQLDKSGLPSDRFFAERPEGSVSTLKIQRTQQEDSAVYLCASSLEALGNKQPQHFGDGTRLSIL.

The rearrangement joins TRBV5-6 to TRBJ2-7; 7 positions agree with TRBD1. V gave up 4 bases and J gave up 0 bases; unmatched junction bases: 19. Germline values: CDR1 SGHDT, CDR2 YYEEEE. The CDR3 has 19 residues. The DNA of the CDR3 is TGTGCCAGCAGCCTGACAGACTATTGGGACAGAAGACTCTCCTACGAGCAGTACTTC. This encodes CASSLTDYWDRRLSYEQYF.

The V call is TRBV11-2, the J call TRBJ2-7; D might be TRBD1 (6 bases). CDR3 length equals 14 residues. Germline V gene sequence: CDR1 SGHAT, CDR2 FQNNGV. Trimming left V 1 base short and J 5 bases short, with 12 bases between. CDR3 region: CASSLVGALNEQYF. CDR3 coding DNA: TGTGCCAGCAGCTTAGTGGGGGCGCTCAACGAGCAGTACTTC.

CDR3 region: CASSPYWSLFEQYF. The CDR3 DNA reads as TGTGCCAGCAGCCCATACTGGTCCCTGTTCGAGCAGTACTTC. V usage is TRBV7-2 and J usage is TRBJ2-7; D not certain. CDR3 length: 14 residues. Germline V CDR1 and CDR2: SGHTA, FQGNSA. Trimming pared 5 bases from V and 6 bases from J, leaving 17 bases between.

The chain is built from TRBV6-1 and TRBJ2-7; D not certain. Trimming shortened V by 1 base and J by 1 base, and 8 bases separated the two germline ends. Per the germline V gene, CDR1 is MNHNS and CDR2 is SASEGT. The CDR3 spans 14 residues. The CDR3 coding sequence is TGTGCCAGCAGTGAAGGGGCTTTTTCCTACGAGCAGTACTTC. It encodes CASSEGAFSYEQYF.

This clone is a singleton in its sample. This sequence joins TRBV19 and TRBJ1-1; TRBD1 is a possible D gene (5 bases). The CDR3 spans 13 residues. V was cut by 7 bases and J by 1 base, with 10 bases left in between. Germline V gene data show CDR1 as LNHDA and CDR2 as SQIVND (reference sequence). CDR3 residues: CASMGPSNTEAFF. CDR3 bases: TGTGCCAGTATGGGACCGTCGAACACTGAAGCTTTCTTT.

The chain is built from TRBV11-2 and TRBJ2-3; D unclear. Trimming removed 5 bases at V and 0 bases at J, with 9 bases between. This CDR3 has 14 amino acids. Germline values: CDR1 SGHAT, CDR2 FQNNGV. CDR3 DNA: TGTGCCAGCAGCCGATTCTTTAGCACAGATACGCAGTATTTT. Its translation: CASSRFFSTDTQYF.

The V call is TRBV7-9, the J call TRBJ1-1, with a weak D call TRBD1 (5 bases). This CDR3 contains 14 residues. V lost 0 bases to trimming and J lost 4 bases, with 9 bases between them. Germline lookup yields CDR1 SEHNR and CDR2 FQNEAQ (reference sequence). CDR3 protein: CASSLAGGTTEAFF. The CDR3 DNA reads as TGTGCCAGCAGCTTAGCTGGGGGAACCACTGAAGCTTTCTTT.

The chain carries TRBV7-9 and TRBJ2-7; 7 bases map to TRBD2. Germline lookup yields CDR1 SEHNR and CDR2 FQNEAQ (reference sequence). This CDR3 comprises 15 residues. V shed 5 bases and J 4 bases; nucleotides not matched to a gene: 11. CDR3 region: CASSPPSGIMYEQYF. The CDR3 DNA sequence: TGTGCCAGCAGCCCCCCAAGCGGGATCATGTACGAGCAGTACTTC.

V is TRBV27 and J is TRBJ1-5; D is uncertain. Germline V CDR1 and CDR2: MNHEY, SMNVEV (reference sequence). This CDR3 spans 13 amino acids. Trimming took 3 bases from V and 7 from J, leaving 10 bases between them. CDR3 DNA sequence: TGTGCCAGCAGTTTGCAAGAGAACCAGCCCCAGCATTTT. As protein: CASSLQENQPQHF.

This chain links TRBV27 with TRBJ2-7, with a tentative D call TRBD2 (6 bases). The V gene lost 4 bases and the J gene lost 12 bases, with 13 bases spanning the gap. This CDR3 is built from 11 residues. CDR1 and CDR2 from the germline V gene are MNHEY and SMNVEV (reference sequence). The CDR3 loop is CASSWGTVRYF. CDR3 DNA: TGTGCCAGCAGTTGGGGGACTGTTCGGTACTTC.

J is TRBJ2-3 and V is TRBV15, with 9 positions matching TRBD2. CDR1 and CDR2 from the germline V gene are LNHNV and YYDKDF (reference sequence). The CDR3 is 15 residues long. V dropped 1 base and J dropped 1; count of bases not matched to a gene: 0. The CDR3 is CATSRGTSGTDTQYF. The CDR3 region has the DNA TGTGCCACCAGCAGAGGGACTAGCGGCACAGATACGCAGTATTTT.

The chain uses TRBV20-1 and TRBJ2-7; 8 nucleotides align to TRBD1. Trimming removed 6 bases from V and 4 bases from J; junction bases left unmatched: 2. Per germline, CDR1 DFQATT and CDR2 SNEGSKA (reference sequence). The CDR3 is 11 amino acids. CDR3 sequence: CSARTGYEQYF. The CDR3 bases are TGCAGTGCCAGGACAGGGTACGAGCAGTACTTC.

This chain joins TRBV6-1 and TRBJ2-1; 7 bases agree with TRBD1. The CDR3 sequence is 14 residues long. Germline CDR1 MNHNS, CDR2 SASEGT. Trimming took 5 bases from V and 2 from J; bases not matched to a gene: 3. CDR3 nucleotides: TGTGCCAGCAGTACACAGGGGCCCTACAATGAGCAGTTCTTC. It codes for CASSTQGPYNEQFF.

This clone was counted a single time. The CDR3 nucleotides are TGCGCCAGCAGCCAATGGACAGGGGGCGCCTACGAGCAGTACTTC. It translates to CASSQWTGGAYEQYF. The V and J genes are TRBV4-1 and TRBJ2-7; 11 nucleotides match TRBD1. Germline CDR1 is MGHRA and CDR2 is YSYEKL. V gave up 2 bases and J gave up 2 bases; unmatched junction bases: 2. The CDR3 is 15 amino acids.

CDR3 in amino acids: CASSDRGGIAKNIQYF. The CDR3 DNA reads as TGTGCCAGCAGCGACAGGGGAGGGATAGCCAAAAACATTCAGTACTTC. The chain recombines TRBV7-2 with TRBJ2-4; D possibly corresponds to TRBD1 (8 bases). The CDR3 length is 16 residues. Per the germline V gene, CDR1 is SGHTA and CDR2 is FQGNSA. V was trimmed by 5 bases and J by 0 bases, leaving 14 bases between them.

The genes are TRBV7-7 and TRBJ2-7; 8 bases agree with TRBD1. CDR1 SSHAT and CDR2 FNYEAQ come from the germline V gene (reference sequence). This CDR3 has 13 residues. The V segment lost 4 bases and the J segment 6 bases; nucleotides outside the gene matches: 5. In nucleotides, the CDR3 is TGTGCCAGCAGCTACCGACAGGGGAGCGAGCAGTACTTC. It encodes CASSYRQGSEQYF. Supplemented by reference TRBV7-7 and TRBJ2-7, the full variable domain reads GAGVSQSPRYKVTKRGQDVTLRCDPISSHATLYWYQQALGQGPEFLTYFNYEAQPDKSGLPSDRFSAERPEGSISTLTIQRTEQRDSAMYRCASSYRQGSEQYFGPGTRLTVT.

The table lists this clone with a few counts. The V gene is TRBV6-5, the J gene TRBJ2-7; D could derive from TRBD1 or TRBD2 (6 bases each). V was clipped by 5 bases and J by 0 bases, with 14 bases between them. Germline CDR1 is MNHEY and CDR2 is SVGAGI. This CDR3 is 15 amino acids long. In DNA form, the CDR3 reads TGTGCCAGCAGTCCCCCGGGGGCTCGCTCCTACGAGCAGTACTTC. Its protein product is CASSPPGARSYEQYF.

The J gene is TRBJ1-5, the V gene TRBV19; D gene ambiguous. CDR1 and CDR2 (germline): LNHDA, SQIVND (reference sequence). V was pared by 3 bases and J by 3 bases, with 15 bases between. This CDR3 is built from 16 residues. CDR3 in DNA: TGTGCCAGTAGTATTAACAGCGAAGAGGTCAATCAGCCCCAGCATTTT. This gives the protein CASSINSEEVNQPQHF. Drawing the rest from reference TRBV19 and TRBJ1-5, the complete variable domain is DGGITQSPKYLFRKEGQNVTLSCEQNLNHDAMYWYRQDPGQGLRLIYYSQIVNDFQKGDIAEGYSVSREKKESFPLTVTSAQKNPTAFYLCASSINSEEVNQPQHFGDGTRLSIL.

J is TRBJ2-3 and V is TRBV29-1; 9 bases fit TRBD2. The germline V gene encodes CDR1 SQVTM and CDR2 ANQGSEA. V was pared by 2 bases and J by 4 bases, with 1 base of the junction left unmatched. This CDR3 is 13 amino acids long. The CDR3 region has the DNA TGCAGCGTTGAACTAGCGGGGCCAGATACGCAGTATTTT. It codes for CSVELAGPDTQYF.